These 8 T cell receptor beta chains originate from one sample sequenced in a study of human T cells and chemical hapten exposure. The time point here: patch test 2, 6 weeks after DPC sensitization. The treatment was: therapeutic diphenylcyclopropenone sensitization with weekly scalp DPC. TCRdb passed the RACE reads through MiXCR, listing each CDR3 protein once. The repertoire holds some 80,000 distinct CDR3 sequences, around a tenth seen once, with 1.5% to 2% in the top ten. The material sequenced was whole blood, taken in connection with sensitization to the hapten diphenylcyclopropenone (DPC). The receptors come from a man between 18 and 35 years old with alopecia areata. Some clones in this sample may be carry-over from other donors' samples.

This clonotype has ten or more counts. In nucleotides, the CDR3 is TGTGCCAGTAGTATAGGGCAAGGACAGCCCCAGCATTTT. Amino acid sequence: CASSIGQGQPQHF. The chain recombines TRBV19 with TRBJ1-5, with D uncertain. V lost 1 base, J lost 7 bases, and 8 bases lay in between. The CDR3 consists of 13 residues. Germline-derived CDR1 and CDR2 are LNHDA and SQIVND (reference sequence).

This rearrangement joins TRBV7-8 to TRBJ2-5; D perhaps matches TRBD2 (6 bases). V dropped 4 bases and J dropped 5 bases, with 26 bases sitting between them. This CDR3 contains 18 residues. CDR1 SGHVS and CDR2 FQNEAQ come from the germline V gene. This CDR3 is CASSYWDFKTRDRETQYF. CDR3 bases: TGTGCCAGCAGCTACTGGGACTTTAAGACCCGCGATAGGGAGACCCAGTACTTC.

This chain connects TRBV28 to TRBJ1-3, with a tentative D call TRBD1 (5 bases). There are 13 residues in the CDR3. The ends were cut back, 8 bases at V and 1 base at J, with 9 bases in the middle. Germline-derived CDR1 and CDR2 are MDHEN and SYDVKM. DNA of the CDR3: TGTGCCAGCGAGGCAGGGTCTGGAAACACCATATATTTT. Translating it yields CASEAGSGNTIYF.

This clonotype was detected a few times. The rearrangement joins TRBV10-3 to TRBJ1-1; 7 bases map to TRBD1. This CDR3 contains 13 residues. J lost 7 bases, V lost 10 bases, and 12 bases had no gene match. The germline V gene has CDR1 ENHRY and CDR2 SYGVKD. CDR3 DNA sequence: TGTGCCAGCCAGGGGGAAGGGGTTGGTGAAGCTTTCTTT. It yields the protein CASQGEGVGEAFF.

Ten or more counts support this clonotype. The rearrangement links TRBV4-3 to TRBJ2-3, with D maybe TRBD2 (6 bases). Trimming took off 4 bases at V and 2 bases at J, with 22 bases between the two ends. The CDR3 runs to 18 residues. The germline V gene encodes CDR1 LGHNA and CDR2 YSLEER. CDR3 nucleotides: TGCGCCAGCAGCCTCCAAGGATTCGGCGGGGAAGACACAGATACGCAGTATTTT. This encodes CASSLQGFGGEDTDTQYF.

This clonotype has ten or more counts. The rearrangement joins TRBV20-1 to TRBJ2-1; TRBD1 is a possible D gene (5 bases). Germline assignment: CDR1 DFQATT and CDR2 SNEGSKA (reference sequence). Trimming removed 0 bases at V and 4 bases at J, with 13 bases between. This CDR3 comprises 15 residues. CDR3 coding DNA: TGCAGTGCTAGAGATCACAGGAGATCATACAATGAGCAGTTCTTC. Amino acids: CSARDHRRSYNEQFF.

The table lists this clonotype with a few counts. The rearrangement uses TRBV4-1 and TRBJ1-2; 10 bases agree with TRBD1. The CDR3 contains 18 residues. Per germline, CDR1 MGHRA and CDR2 YSYEKL. V was clipped by 2 bases and J by 0 bases; unmatched bases: 9. The CDR3 DNA reads as TGCGCCAGCAGCCAACGAACCGGGACAGGGGCGACTAACTATGGCTACACCTTC. It yields the protein CASSQRTGTGATNYGYTF.

The genes are TRBV27 and TRBJ1-6; D gene ambiguous. The length of the CDR3 is 13 residues. Between the trimmed V and J ends, which lost 6 bases and 7 bases, there was a span of 10 bases. The germline V gene has CDR1 MNHEY and CDR2 SMNVEV (reference sequence). CDR3 DNA: TGTGCCAGCAGGCCCGGGTGGAATTCACCCCTCCACTTT. It encodes CASRPGWNSPLHF.